Here is one TCR beta chain with its context. Via MiXCR, TCRdb re-called the reads, giving one row per CDR3 protein. The sample yields about 310,000 distinct CDR3 sequences, under 20% seen once. CDR1 LNHDA and CDR2 SQIVND come from the germline V gene (reference sequence). CDR3 size: 16 residues. V was clipped by 7 bases and J by 4 bases, with 19 bases between them. The data originate from a study of T cell repertoires in cytomegalovirus infection. This sequence originates from a human donor in good health (CMV status not recorded). Some clones in this sample may be carry-over from other donors' samples. The chain links TRBV19 to TRBJ2-2; D may be TRBD2 (5 bases). The sequencing sample was made of PBMCs. CDR3 protein: CASTPRPSLGTGELFF. The CDR3 bases are TGTGCCAGTACCCCTCGGCCTAGCCTGGGCACCGGGGAGCTGTTTTTT. Together with reference TRBV19 and TRBJ2-2, the CDR3 gives the full variable domain: DGGITQSPKYLFRKEGQNVTLSCEQNLNHDAMYWYRQDPGQGLRLIYYSQIVNDFQKGDIAEGYSVSREKKESFPLTVTSAQKNPTAFYLCASTPRPSLGTGELFFGEGSRLTVL.